This TCR beta chain was identified during a study of blood T cells in healthy people across ages. A J-beta primer mix and a sample-barcoded 5' primer were used in a second PCR of about 6 to 12 cycles. TCRdb itself ran the 5' RACE reads through MiXCR, one entry per CDR3 protein. The sample consists of more than 1,000,000 distinct CDR3 sequences, less than 25% of them appearing once. The germline gives CDR1 SGHTA, CDR2 FQGNSA. CDR3 length: 15 amino acids. This sample was shared with a second study, whose subject was T cells of mothers and their children.

This clonotype was sampled from a girl aged 2-10 years in good health. Sequencing was carried out using blood. V and J are TRBV7-2 and TRBJ2-5; possibly TRBD2 for D (6 bases). The DNA end favors TRBJ2-7, so the J call may be wrong. CDR3 in amino acids: CASSHRDSSSYEQYF. Written as DNA, the CDR3 is TGTGCCAGCAGCCATCGGGACTCGAGCTCCTACGAGCAGTACTTC.